This T cell receptor (beta chain) appears in the sequencing data of a study of blood T cell repertoires in COVID-19 (TCRdb year 2020). About the full investigation: Samples from collaborators originated in the United States, Italy and Spain and spanned both the acute and convalescent phases of COVID-19. A de-identified subject ID, COVID-19 status, age in years and sex were almost always included in the sample metadata. The repertoires were released in a freely available public database intended as a resource for research on the immune response to SARS-CoV-2. The material from the prospective study consisted of cDNA or gDNA derived from T cells, B-cell-depleted T cells, or PBMCs. The dataset comprised deeply sampled blood TCRbeta repertoires from subjects exposed to, actively infected with, or recovered from COVID-19. Samples came from the ongoing ImmuneRACE study (first 160 participants) plus 1,254 subjects from 6 global collaborators. Where available, HLA class I and class II types were obtained from metadata supplied by the sample provider rather than from assay-based typing. Study-wide conclusions, independent of this receptor: How much clinical and demographic metadata was included differed by source and by participant, and the metadata was provided uncurated.

TCRbeta CDR3 regions were amplified from genomic DNA by means of the immunoSEQ Assay, a bias-controlled multiplex PCR. For the original study's pipeline: Within the assay, amplification of reference gene primers was used to estimate how many nucleated cells each sample contained. Sequence reads were collapsed and filtered to measure the absolute abundance of every unique TCRbeta CDR3 rearrangement. For each sample, productive Simpson clonality was calculated as the square root of Simpson's diversity index across productive rearrangements. TCRdb mirrors the immuneACCESS table, restricted to in-frame sequences. Some clones are absent from its copies; in checked studies, under half trace to an unresolved V gene, and the reason for the others is unknown. The V and J calls and the clone size are those of that table, but D and trimming were determined from the DNA. Here the sample has some 200,000 clones; roughly nine tenths occur a single time. The ten largest clones represent 2% to 2.5% of the sample.

Whole blood was collected in K2EDTA tubes by collaborating institutions according to the institutions' own protocols. For TCRbeta analysis, collaborators shipped samples as frozen whole blood, isolated PBMCs, or DNA extracted from either of those sample types. Compared with germline, V lacks 3 bases and J lacks 5 bases; bases without a gene match: 5. Based on the germline V gene, the CDR1 and CDR2 sequences are KGHSH and LQKENI. The CDR3 sequence holds 14 residues, the cysteine and phenylalanine included. The retained sequence is limited to the CDR3, 42 bases, with the frame set at the first base. Remarks on this clone: Its binding antigen is unknown. Per-base qualities were not stored, and no clone one base away is much larger.

The chain employs TRBV18 and TRBJ1-2; TRBD1 aligns with 8 central bases. Material for sequencing was peripheral blood. This receptor was taken from a woman aged 45-65 years with acute or convalescent COVID-19. The CDR3: CASSPDRVGYGYTF. The DNA sequence is as follows: TGTGCCAGCTCACCGGACAGGGTGGGGTATGGCTACACCTTC.